The 28 T cell receptor beta chains given below trace back to one sample, sequenced in a study of blood T cell repertoires in COVID-19. Assay: immunoSEQ multiplex PCR; the TCRdb copy retains only in-frame clones and omits some. The sample lists about 210,000 clones; 83% were seen once. The sample consisted of peripheral blood. These receptor sequences come from a man aged 50 or older with active or convalescent COVID-19.

As to this clone: The CDR3 does not end in the conserved phenylalanine or tryptophan, so this is likely a read error. No DNA is shown, since the ends of the CDR3 on it are uncertain; the CDR3 is the one TCRdb lists. The chain links TRBV12-3 or TRBV12-4 to TRBJ2-3; the table's D call TRBD2 went unverified against the DNA. The CDR3 contains 13 residues when both ends are counted. The CDR3 region is CASSNGGPAGVTV.

As regards this clone: Other DNA sequences in this specimen translate into the identical CDR3. The chain joins TRBV7-3 to TRBJ2-1; D is possibly TRBD2 (5 bases). The CDR3 is made up of 14 amino acids. The germline V and J ends were trimmed by 4 bases and 0 bases, with 7 bases remaining between them. The germline CDR1 and CDR2 sequences are SGHTA and FQGTGA. CDR3: CASSSRGSYNEQFF. The CDR3 nucleotides read TGTGCCAGCAGCTCCCGGGGCTCCTACAATGAGCAGTTCTTC.

V gene TRBV6-1 combines with J gene TRBJ1-2; D remains unclear. This CDR3 is built from 14 residues. Trimming cost V 1 base and J 4 bases, with 10 bases left between them. The germline V gene encodes CDR1 MNHNS and CDR2 SASEGT. CDR3 in amino acids: CASSEGVVIYGYTF. In nucleotides, the CDR3 is TGTGCCAGCAGTGAAGGCGTCGTCATCTATGGCTACACCTTC.

V usage is TRBV15 and J usage is TRBJ2-3; D is possibly TRBD2 (5 bases). The CDR3 is made up of 14 amino acids. The ends were cut back, 3 bases at V and 2 bases at J, with 9 bases in the middle. Germline loops: CDR1 LNHNV, CDR2 YYDKDF (reference sequence). The CDR3 here is CATSRDSITDTQYF. The CDR3 coding sequence is TGTGCCACCAGCAGGGACTCGATCACAGATACGCAGTATTTT.

This chain connects TRBV28 to TRBJ2-4; 8 positions agree with TRBD1. Germline V gene lookup returns CDR1 MDHEN and CDR2 SYDVKM. V shed 5 bases and J 0 bases; nucleotides not matched to a gene: 9. CDR3 length: 17 residues. The CDR3 coding sequence is TGTGCCAGCAGTACCCATCCAGGGGGCTTAGCCAAAAACATTCAGTACTTC. This codes for CASSTHPGGLAKNIQYF.

In its sample, this clone was seen a few times. V and J are TRBV30 and TRBJ1-2; TRBD1 matches 8 bases. Losses at the gene ends were 2 bases for V and 8 bases for J; bases not matched to a gene: 7. The CDR3 has 13 residues. CDR1 is GTSNPN and CDR2 is SVGIG in the germline V gene (reference sequence). The CDR3 sequence: CAWSPDRAGGYTF. In nucleotides, the CDR3 is TGTGCCTGGAGTCCGGACAGGGCGGGGGGCTACACCTTC.

The chain carries TRBV7-9 and TRBJ2-3; perhaps TRBD1 as D (5 bases). The CDR3 runs to 15 residues. CDR1 is SEHNR and CDR2 is FQNEAQ in the germline V gene (reference sequence). The V gene lost 5 bases and the J gene lost 1 base, with 13 bases spanning the gap. For the CDR3, the DNA is TGTGCCAGCAGCACCTCAGGGCTCGGCACAGATACGCAGTATTTT. It translates to CASSTSGLGTDTQYF.

This chain connects TRBV6-5 to TRBJ2-2; D is undetermined. The CDR3 totals 13 residues. V was shortened by 9 bases and J by 4 bases, with 12 bases between the two germline ends. The germline CDR1 and CDR2 sequences are MNHEY and SVGAGI. CDR3: CASRRSGTGELFF. CDR3 sequence (DNA): TGTGCCAGTCGCCGCAGTGGCACCGGGGAGCTGTTTTTT.

The chain combines TRBV30 with TRBJ1-5; the D gene is possibly TRBD1 (6 bases). Trimming removed 1 base at V and 6 bases at J, with 13 bases between. The germline V gene has CDR1 GTSNPN and CDR2 SVGIG (reference sequence). The CDR3 is 14 residues long. In DNA, the CDR3 is TGTGCCTGGAGTGCGGGGGGGGCCGGTCAGCCCCAGCATTTT. This translates into CAWSAGGAGQPQHF.

The chain joins TRBV5-4 to TRBJ2-1, with TRBD1 identical over 9 bases. Trimming removed 4 bases from V and 3 bases from J; junction bases left unmatched: 8. The CDR3 runs to 16 residues. Germline V lookup: CDR1 SGHNT, CDR2 YYREEE (reference sequence). The CDR3 sequence is CASSVPGTGHYNEQFF. CDR3 coding DNA: TGTGCCAGCAGCGTTCCCGGGACAGGGCACTACAATGAGCAGTTCTTC. The full variable domain, completed using reference TRBV5-4 and TRBJ2-1, is ETGVTQSPTHLIKTRGQQVTLRCSSQSGHNTVSWYQQALGQGPQFIFQYYREEENGRGNFPPRFSGLQFPNYSSELNVNALELDDSALYLCASSVPGTGHYNEQFFGPGTRLTVL.

V and J are TRBV27 and TRBJ1-2; D perhaps matches TRBD1 (6 bases). The CDR3 contains 13 residues. V lost 4 bases, J lost 0 bases, and 6 bases lay in between. CDR1 is MNHEY, CDR2 SMNVEV, per germline (reference sequence). This chain's CDR3 is CASSWTANYGYTF. The DNA for the CDR3 is TGTGCCAGCAGTTGGACAGCTAACTATGGCTACACCTTC.

This chain uses TRBV6-8 with TRBJ1-2; 8 bases are a match to TRBD1. Germline loops: CDR1 MNHGY, CDR2 SAAAGT. The CDR3 consists of 18 residues. Trimming removed 5 bases from V and 4 bases from J; junction bases left unmatched: 18. The CDR3 region is CASSQHPQTGALSYGYTF. The DNA of the CDR3 is TGTGCCAGCAGTCAACATCCTCAGACAGGGGCGCTTTCCTATGGCTACACCTTC.

The chain links TRBV5-4 to TRBJ2-1, with D possibly being TRBD1 (5 bases). Trimming took 3 bases from V and 0 from J, leaving 13 bases between them. The CDR3 length is 16 residues. Germline CDR1 reads SGHNT; CDR2 reads YYREEE (reference sequence). Written as DNA, the CDR3 is TGTGCCAGCAGCTCCCTCCCAAGGGGCTCCTACAATGAGCAGTTCTTC. It yields the protein CASSSLPRGSYNEQFF.

The chain combines TRBV18 with TRBJ1-1; D gene uncertain. Trimming stripped 4 bases from V and 3 bases from J, with 15 bases between. The germline gives CDR1 KGHSH, CDR2 LQKENI. This CDR3 region has 15 residues. Here the CDR3 DNA reads TGTGCCAGCTCACTTAAACCACCGGTTGACACTGAAGCTTTCTTT. This sequence encodes CASSLKPPVDTEAFF.

V usage is TRBV9 and J usage is TRBJ2-7, with TRBD2 as a possible D gene (7 bases). V lost 4 bases, J lost 6 bases, and 14 bases lay in between. The CDR3 runs to 13 residues. Germline CDR1 and CDR2: SGDLS and YYNGEE. The CDR3 reads CASSQGGASEQYF. In nucleotides, the CDR3 is TGTGCCAGCAGCCAAGGGGGGGCGAGCGAGCAGTACTTC.

V usage is TRBV28 and J usage is TRBJ2-5; D perhaps matches TRBD1 (6 bases). This CDR3 comprises 14 residues. Trimming cost V 2 bases and J 0 bases, with 7 bases left between them. The germline V gene encodes CDR1 MDHEN and CDR2 SYDVKM. CDR3 bases: TGTGCCAGCAGTTTAGGGACACACCAAGAGACCCAGTACTTC. This codes for CASSLGTHQETQYF.

The chain carries TRBV7-3 and TRBJ2-1, with a weak D call TRBD2 (6 bases). Trimming took off 5 bases at V and 8 bases at J, with 25 bases between the two ends. The CDR3 consists of 17 residues. The germline V gene has CDR1 SGHTA and CDR2 FQGTGA. In DNA form, the CDR3 reads TGTGCCAGCAGCCCAGTGGGGCGACTAGTCCTATCCCATGAGCAGTTCTTC. It encodes CASSPVGRLVLSHEQFF.

This chain uses TRBV9 with TRBJ2-3; TRBD2 matches 13 bases. The junction had 10 bases not matched to a gene; V was cut back by 4 bases and J by 2 bases. Germline values: CDR1 SGDLS, CDR2 YYNGEE. The CDR3 runs 18 residues. CDR3 region: CASSPGLAGVSFTDTQYF. The DNA of the CDR3 is TGTGCCAGCAGCCCAGGACTAGCGGGAGTATCGTTCACAGATACGCAGTATTTT.

V gene TRBV5-6 combines with J gene TRBJ2-2, with D hard to call. Per the germline V gene, CDR1 is SGHDT and CDR2 is YYEEEE. Deletions cut 2 bases from V and 6 bases from J, with 8 bases between. This CDR3 has 13 residues. CDR3 nucleotides: TGTGCCAGCAGCTTCGGTCAGGCCGGGGAGCTGTTTTTT. The encoded protein is CASSFGQAGELFF.

With respect to this clone: Other nucleotide sequences from this sample produce the same CDR3. V and J are TRBV30 and TRBJ1-1, with D possibly matching TRBD1 (5 bases). The CDR3 runs to 13 residues. Trimming took 3 bases from V and 5 from J, leaving 13 bases between them. Germline V CDR1 and CDR2: GTSNPN, SVGIG (reference sequence). CDR3 coding DNA: TGTGCCTGGAGCGCAGGGTCGAGGACTGAAGCTTTCTTT. Protein sequence: CAWSAGSRTEAFF.

The chain joins TRBV3-1 (or the pseudogene TRBV3-2) to TRBJ2-5, with unresolved D. CDR1 and CDR2 from the germline V gene are LGHDT and YNNKEL (reference sequence). V was shortened by 4 bases and J by 4 bases, with 10 bases between the two germline ends. The CDR3 totals 13 residues. The CDR3 protein is CASSPPGLETQYF. CDR3 nucleotides: TGTGCCAGCAGCCCCCCAGGTCTAGAGACCCAGTACTTC.

Regarding this clone: A junction boundary mismatches the germline segment, possibly from a read error. The chain recombines TRBV29-1 with TRBJ2-5; D is perhaps TRBD1 (5 bases). Germline CDR1 is SQVTM and CDR2 is ANQGSEA. The CDR3 covers 11 residues. The CDR3 reads CSVWGQGGTNF. The CDR3, as DNA: TGCAGCGTGTGGGGTCAGGGTGGCACAAACTTC.

This chain uses TRBV5-4 with TRBJ2-5; 7 bases agree with TRBD2. The CDR3 covers 16 residues. In germline, CDR1 is SGHNT, CDR2 YYREEE (reference sequence). V lost 0 bases to trimming and J lost 2 bases; unmatched junction nucleotides: 7. This CDR3 reads CASSLGGGILQETQYF. The CDR3, as DNA: TGTGCCAGCAGCTTGGGCGGGGGAATACTTCAAGAGACCCAGTACTTC.

The CDR3 DNA sequence: TGTGCCACCAGCGACAGGATCCTGGGCTACACCTTC. This sequence encodes CATSDRILGYTF. The V gene is TRBV15, the J gene TRBJ1-2; TRBD1 is a possible D gene (6 bases). CDR1 and CDR2 (germline): LNHNV, YYDKDF (reference sequence). This CDR3 has 12 amino acids. V lost 5 bases to trimming and J lost 8 bases, with 12 bases between them.

In its sample, this clone was seen once. As DNA, the CDR3 is TGTGCCAGTAGACGAGACAGGGGGCCACAAGATACGCAGTATTTT. Protein sequence: CASRRDRGPQDTQYF. The rearrangement joins TRBV19 to TRBJ2-3; 10 positions agree with TRBD1. The germline gives CDR1 LNHDA, CDR2 SQIVND (reference sequence). The CDR3 is 15 residues long. Unmatched junction bases numbered 8, after V lost 6 bases and J lost 5 bases.

The genes are TRBV11-3 and TRBJ2-2; 7 bases line up with TRBD1. This CDR3 region has 13 residues. Per germline, CDR1 SGHNT and CDR2 YENEEA. The trim removed 5 bases at V and 11 bases at J, leaving 8 bases unmatched. The CDR3 DNA follows: TGTGCCAGCAGCCGACAGGGAATGGTTGAGCTGTTTTTT. It specifies CASSRQGMVELFF.

This clone is a singleton in its sample. The CDR3 loop reads CASGQGSTGNTIYF. As DNA, the CDR3 is TGTGCTAGTGGACAGGGGTCAACTGGAAACACCATATATTTT. The rearrangement links TRBV12-5 to TRBJ1-3, with 7 bases lining up with TRBD1. This CDR3 contains 14 residues. CDR1 is LGHNT and CDR2 is FRNRAP in the germline V gene. Unmatched junction bases numbered 4, after V lost 6 bases and J lost 2 bases.

This chain joins TRBV4-1 and TRBJ2-7; weak D call: TRBD2 (5 bases). Trimming shortened V by 2 bases and J by 7 bases, and 12 bases separated the two germline ends. The CDR3 spans 13 residues. From germline, CDR1 is MGHRA and CDR2 YSYEKL. The CDR3 reads CASSQRGLGEQYF. CDR3 sequence (DNA): TGCGCCAGCAGCCAACGGGGTCTCGGGGAGCAGTACTTC.